The 9 T cell receptor beta chains listed next were all sequenced from one sample in a study of molecular identifiers for immune sequencing clone quantification. Each CDR3 protein is one row after TCRdb ran MiXCR on the PCR reads. The data show hundreds of thousands of distinct CDR3 sequences, roughly 24% seen once. The sequenced sample was naive CD8+ T cells from blood, with Jurkat cell RNA spiked in. Subset of the sample: FACS-sorted CD8+CD4-CCR7+CD45RA+ naive T cells. Receptors originate from a human donor in good health. Some libraries in this study had Jurkat cell RNA spiked in.

This clonotype was seen at least ten times. The chain links TRBV5-6 to TRBJ1-6, with D hard to call. This CDR3 has 12 residues. V was cut by 0 bases and J by 6 bases, with 1 base left in between. Germline values: CDR1 SGHDT, CDR2 YYEEEE. This chain's CDR3 is CASSLGNSPLHF. In nucleotides, the CDR3 is TGTGCCAGCAGCTTGGGTAATTCACCCCTCCACTTT.

The chain uses TRBV7-6 and TRBJ2-7; 10 bases align to TRBD1. V shed 0 bases, J shed 5 bases, and the junction held 10 bases outside the gene matches. Germline V gene lookup returns CDR1 SGHVS and CDR2 FNYEAQ. This CDR3 region has 17 residues. As DNA, the CDR3 is TGTGCCAGCAGCTTAGCGCTAATGACAGGGGGCACGGACGAGCAGTACTTC. This sequence encodes CASSLALMTGGTDEQYF.

This clonotype was seen repeatedly, ten times or more. The chain is built from TRBV6-1 and TRBJ1-1; D remains ambiguous. This CDR3 contains 16 residues. V was clipped by 2 bases and J by 5 bases, with 18 bases between them. The germline V gene has CDR1 MNHNS and CDR2 SASEGT. In DNA form, the CDR3 reads TGTGCCAGCAGTGAAATTAACTTGACCTTAGGGACTGAAGCTTTCTTT. Residues: CASSEINLTLGTEAFF.

Comments on this clonotype: One junction end does not reproduce the germline sequence, and a read error may be involved. The chain combines TRBV30 with TRBJ1-1, with D perhaps matching TRBD1 (6 bases). This CDR3 contains 14 residues. CDR1 is GTSNPN, CDR2 SVGIG, per germline (reference sequence). The CDR3 DNA sequence: TGTGCCTTAAAAACGGGGGGGCGGGCCACTGAAGCTTCCTTT. Translating it yields CALKTGGRATEASF. Full variable domain (remainder filled in from reference TRBV30 and TRBJ1-1): SQTIHQWPATLVQPVGSPLSLECTVEGTSNPNLYWYRQAAGRGLQLLFYSVGIGQISSEVPQNLSASRPQDRQFILSSKKLLLSDSGFYLCALKTGGRATEASFGQGTRLTVV.

About this clonotype: This may be a read error, as it is one base from a much larger clone. The CDR3 does not close with the conserved phenylalanine or tryptophan, likely indicating a read error. The V call is TRBV7-2, the J call TRBJ2-3, with TRBD2 matching 12 bases. Losses at the gene ends were 3 bases for V and 4 bases for J; bases not matched to a gene: 11. Germline CDR1 SGHTA, CDR2 FQGNSA. The CDR3 is 18 residues long. The CDR3 DNA sequence: TGTGCCAGCAGCTTGTACGTCCTAGCGGGAGGGCCCCCAGATACGCAGTATCTT. Translation gives CASSLYVLAGGPPDTQYL.

This clonotype was detected a few times. This chain links TRBV29-1 with TRBJ1-1, with D possibly matching TRBD1 (5 bases). CDR1 is SQVTM, CDR2 ANQGSEA, per germline. The CDR3 length is 13 residues. V gave up 3 bases and J gave up 0 bases, with 8 bases separating them. This CDR3 is CSVDGGVNTEAFF. DNA of the CDR3: TGCAGCGTTGATGGGGGGGTGAACACTGAAGCTTTCTTT. Full variable domain (outside the CDR3, taken from reference TRBV29-1 and TRBJ1-1): SAVISQKPSRDICQRGTSLTIQCQVDSQVTMMFWYRQQPGQSLTLIATANQGSEATYESGFVIDKFPISRPNLTFSTLTVSNMSPEDSSIYLCSVDGGVNTEAFFGQGTRLTVV.

This clonotype has a count of ten or more. The chain joins TRBV13 to TRBJ1-4, with 7 bases that match TRBD1. Germline V lookup: CDR1 PRHDT, CDR2 FYEKMQ (reference sequence). The CDR3 runs to 13 residues. J gave up 10 bases and V 4 bases, and 6 bases lay outside the gene matches. The CDR3 loop reads CASSSGGRRKLFF. CDR3 sequence (DNA): TGTGCCAGCAGCTCAGGGGGGCGACGAAAACTGTTTTTT.

This clonotype was counted many times. The chain is built from TRBV4-3 and TRBJ1-5; D is undetermined. Germline V gene lookup returns CDR1 LGHNA and CDR2 YSLEER. V was shortened by 1 base and J by 6 bases, with 7 bases between the two germline ends. The CDR3 extends over 13 amino acids. CDR3 sequence reads: CASSQVAFQPQHF. CDR3 DNA sequence: TGCGCCAGCAGCCAAGTGGCTTTTCAGCCCCAGCATTTT.

The chain has TRBV20-1 and TRBJ2-7, with D maybe TRBD1 (5 bases). The CDR3 covers 13 residues. Germline loops: CDR1 DFQATT, CDR2 SNEGSKA (reference sequence). Trimming left V 8 bases short and J 0 bases short, with 14 bases between. CDR3 DNA: TGCAGTCTTCTCAGGGTCAGCTCCTACGAGCAGTACTTC. It yields the protein CSLLRVSSYEQYF.